Below, one T cell receptor beta chain is given with its context. Its antigen is unknown. The sample belongs to a study of T cell responses to AZD1222 COVID-19 vaccine. Study-level results: Donors, mostly white British, included more females; clonal diversity was possibly underestimated.

Germline lookup yields CDR1 SGHDT and CDR2 YYEEEE. V lost 4 bases and J lost 10, with 20 bases in between. The CDR3 runs 15 residues. The table came from immunoSEQ multiplex PCR; TCRdb's copy has only in-frame clones and leaves some out. The table includes about 140,000 clones, roughly 90% detected once. Sample: peripheral blood, taken on day 0 of AZD1222 vaccination. The clonotype was recovered from an adult in good health. V gene TRBV5-6 combines with J gene TRBJ1-4, with D perhaps matching TRBD1 (5 bases). The chain's CDR3 is CASSAGLPLGGKLFF. Here the CDR3 DNA reads TGTGCCAGCAGCGCCGGACTTCCCCTCGGGGGAAAACTGTTTTTT.